This TCR beta chain was sequenced for a study of technical replicates of blood from a handful of donors. Here immunoSEQ multiplex PCR was the method, and the copy in TCRdb shows in-frame clones only, minus some. Of over 70,000 clones in the sample, approximately 96% are singletons; the top ten hold 0.22%. This TCR came from a human donor in good health. Sequenced input: T cells isolated from PBMCs.

CDR3 DNA sequence: TGTGCCAGCAGCTTGTGGGCGAATGAGCAGTTCTTC. Translated, it gives CASSLWANEQFF. The V gene is TRBV5-6, the J gene TRBJ2-1; no definite D call. Germline V gene lookup returns CDR1 SGHDT and CDR2 YYEEEE. CDR3 size: 12 residues. V lost 1 base and J 7 bases, leaving 6 bases between the germline ends.